This T cell receptor (beta chain) was captured by sequencing in a study of multiple sclerosis patients with progressive multifocal leukoencephalopathy. The sample's time point: around 12 months of natalizumab therapy. Every listed patient previously received interferon beta; all PML patients were women. T1 marks 6 months and T2 marks 12 months of natalizumab therapy. Libraries were prepared by immunoSEQ multiplex PCR; TCRdb keeps only in-frame clonotypes and omits some of them. The sample includes some 28,000 clones, nearly 90% of them seen just once. General study points: Less diverse TRB repertoires were suggested in most PML patients.

The V and J ends lost 5 bases and 0 bases, in that order; junction bases with no gene match: 7. This CDR3 spans 16 amino acids. From germline, CDR1 is PRHDT and CDR2 FYEKMQ (reference sequence). This clone was seen only once. Its antigen remains unknown. This material consisted of PBMCs, taken from a patient treated with natalizumab. The clonotype comes from a human donor with multiple sclerosis. V and J are TRBV13 and TRBJ1-1; TRBD1 matches 9 bases. The DNA for the CDR3 is TGTGCCAGCAGCCCCTCGGACAGGGGCTTGAACACTGAAGCTTTCTTT. Amino acid sequence: CASSPSDRGLNTEAFF.